This T cell receptor beta chain was recorded in a study of blood T cell repertoires in COVID-19. For the study at large: The cDNA or gDNA used as material had been derived from T cells, B-cell-depleted T cells, or PBMCs.

Authors' data handling: Nucleated cell number was recorded as an estimate derived from reference gene primer amplification. Produced via immunoSEQ multiplex PCR; TCRdb's table is partial and in-frame only. The DNA was the basis for D and trimming; V, J and clone size are from that table. The repertoire holds 350,000 to 400,000 clones, with less than 90% as singletons. Per the germline V gene, CDR1 is MNHNY and CDR2 is SVGAGI (reference sequence). The V gene end was trimmed by 7 bases and the J gene end by 15 bases; junction bases not matched to a gene: 18. This CDR3 is built from 15 residues. Sequencing was carried out using peripheral blood. The TCR originated in an older woman with COVID-19, enrolled during active disease. This chain connects TRBV6-6 to TRBJ2-4; 10 bases fit TRBD2. CDR3 nucleotide sequence: TGTGCCAGCACCCAAGCTAGCGGGGGAACCAGAGGAGGGTACTTC. Its protein is CASTQASGGTRGGYF.